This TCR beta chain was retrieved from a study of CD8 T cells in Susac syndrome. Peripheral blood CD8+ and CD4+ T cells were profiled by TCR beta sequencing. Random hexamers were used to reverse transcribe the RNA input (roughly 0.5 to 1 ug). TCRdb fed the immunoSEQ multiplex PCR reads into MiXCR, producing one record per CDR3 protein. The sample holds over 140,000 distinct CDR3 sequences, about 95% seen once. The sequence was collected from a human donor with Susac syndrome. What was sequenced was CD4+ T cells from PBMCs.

CDR3 sequence (DNA): TGTGCCAGCAGCCAACAGGGGGGGTTTGGCCGGAACACTGAAGCTTTCTTT. As protein: CASSQQGGFGRNTEAFF. The chain is built from TRBV7-2 and TRBJ1-1, with TRBD1 matching 8 bases. Germline V gene sequence: CDR1 SGHTA, CDR2 FQGNSA. The CDR3 has 17 amino acids. With V trimmed by 5 bases and J by 1 base, 12 bases remained unmatched.